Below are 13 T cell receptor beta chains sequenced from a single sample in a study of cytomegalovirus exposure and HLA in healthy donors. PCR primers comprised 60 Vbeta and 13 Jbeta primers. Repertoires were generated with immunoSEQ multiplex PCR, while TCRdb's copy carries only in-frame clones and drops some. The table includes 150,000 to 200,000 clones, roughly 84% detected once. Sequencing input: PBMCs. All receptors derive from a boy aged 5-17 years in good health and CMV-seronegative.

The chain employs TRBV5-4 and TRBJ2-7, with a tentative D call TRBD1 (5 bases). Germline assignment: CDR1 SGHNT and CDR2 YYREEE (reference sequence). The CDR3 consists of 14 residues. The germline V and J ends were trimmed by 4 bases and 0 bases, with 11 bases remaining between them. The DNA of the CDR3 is TGTGCCAGCAGCCTCGAACAGGCCTCCTACGAGCAGTACTTC. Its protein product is CASSLEQASYEQYF.

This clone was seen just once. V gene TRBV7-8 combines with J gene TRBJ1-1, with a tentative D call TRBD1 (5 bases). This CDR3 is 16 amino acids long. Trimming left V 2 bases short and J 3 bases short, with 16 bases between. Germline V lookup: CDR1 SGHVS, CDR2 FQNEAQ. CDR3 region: CASSLQRGAGHTEAFF. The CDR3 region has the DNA TGTGCCAGCAGCTTACAAAGGGGCGCTGGGCACACTGAAGCTTTCTTT.

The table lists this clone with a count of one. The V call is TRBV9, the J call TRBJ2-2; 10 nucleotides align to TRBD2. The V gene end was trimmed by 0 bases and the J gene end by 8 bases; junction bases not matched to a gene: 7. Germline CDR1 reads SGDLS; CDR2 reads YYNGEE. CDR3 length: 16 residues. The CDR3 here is CASSVGLAGAVGELFF. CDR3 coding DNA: TGTGCCAGCAGCGTAGGGCTAGCGGGAGCGGTGGGGGAGCTGTTTTTT.

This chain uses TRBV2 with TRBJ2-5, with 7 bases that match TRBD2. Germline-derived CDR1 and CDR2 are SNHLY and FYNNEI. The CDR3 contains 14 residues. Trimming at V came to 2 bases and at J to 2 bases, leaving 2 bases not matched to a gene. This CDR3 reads CASSEWREQETQYF. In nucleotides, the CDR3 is TGTGCCAGCAGTGAATGGCGGGAGCAAGAGACCCAGTACTTC.

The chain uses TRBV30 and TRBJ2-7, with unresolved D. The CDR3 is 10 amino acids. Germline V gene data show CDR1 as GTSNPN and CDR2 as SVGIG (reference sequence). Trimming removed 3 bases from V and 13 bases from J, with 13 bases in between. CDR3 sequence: CAWRLTLEYF. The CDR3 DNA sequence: TGTGCCTGGAGGTTGACATTGGAATACTTC.

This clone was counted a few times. Here the CDR3 reads CSAGTVDGYTF. In nucleotides, the CDR3 is TGCAGTGCCGGGACAGTAGATGGCTACACCTTC. This chain connects TRBV20-1 to TRBJ1-2, with 7 bases aligning to TRBD1. After removal of 6 bases from V and 6 bases from J, the junction contained 4 bases not matched to a gene. The CDR3 is 11 amino acids. Germline V gene data show CDR1 as DFQATT and CDR2 as SNEGSKA (reference sequence).

This chain's CDR3 is CASSLGGASSTDTQYF. CDR3 in DNA: TGTGCCAGCAGCTTGGGGGGAGCGTCTAGCACAGATACGCAGTATTTT. The chain combines TRBV5-4 with TRBJ2-3; possible D gene TRBD2, 5 bases. Germline V gene sequence: CDR1 SGHNT, CDR2 YYREEE (reference sequence). The CDR3 loop spans 16 amino acids. The germline V and J ends were trimmed by 0 bases and 0 bases, with 11 bases remaining between them.

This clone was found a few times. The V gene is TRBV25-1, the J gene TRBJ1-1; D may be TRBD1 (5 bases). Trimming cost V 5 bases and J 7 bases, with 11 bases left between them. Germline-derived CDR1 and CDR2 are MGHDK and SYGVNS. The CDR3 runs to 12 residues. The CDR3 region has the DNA TGTGCCAGCAGTCCAGGGTTAGGTGAAGCTTTCTTT. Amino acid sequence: CASSPGLGEAFF.

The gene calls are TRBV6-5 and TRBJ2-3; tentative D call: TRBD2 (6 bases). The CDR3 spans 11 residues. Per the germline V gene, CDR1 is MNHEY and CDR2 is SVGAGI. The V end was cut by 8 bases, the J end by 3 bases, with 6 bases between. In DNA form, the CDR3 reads TGTGCCAGCGGAGGGACAGATACGCAGTATTTT. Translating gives CASGGTDTQYF.

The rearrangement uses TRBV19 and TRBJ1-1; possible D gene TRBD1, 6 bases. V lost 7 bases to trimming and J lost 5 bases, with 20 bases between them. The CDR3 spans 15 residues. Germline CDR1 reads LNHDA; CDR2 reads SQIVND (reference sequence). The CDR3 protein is CASIARGAGETEAFF. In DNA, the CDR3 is TGTGCCAGTATCGCCCGGGGGGCAGGGGAAACTGAAGCTTTCTTT.

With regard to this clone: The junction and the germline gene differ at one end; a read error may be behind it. The CDR3 reads CSSSSPGQSSSSPYEQYF. DNA for the CDR3: TGTTCCAGCAGCTCCCCAGGACAATCCAGCAGCAGCCCCTACGAGCAGTACTTC. The rearrangement links TRBV7-9 to TRBJ2-7, with D perhaps TRBD1 (5 bases). This CDR3 comprises 18 residues. The germline V gene has CDR1 SEHNR and CDR2 FQNEAQ (reference sequence).

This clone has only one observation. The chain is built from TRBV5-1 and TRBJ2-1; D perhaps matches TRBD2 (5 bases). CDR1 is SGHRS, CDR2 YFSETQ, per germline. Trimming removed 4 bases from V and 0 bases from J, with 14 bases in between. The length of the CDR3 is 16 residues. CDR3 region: CASSPGLSPSYNEQFF. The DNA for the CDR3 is TGCGCCAGCAGCCCAGGACTGTCCCCCTCCTACAATGAGCAGTTCTTC.

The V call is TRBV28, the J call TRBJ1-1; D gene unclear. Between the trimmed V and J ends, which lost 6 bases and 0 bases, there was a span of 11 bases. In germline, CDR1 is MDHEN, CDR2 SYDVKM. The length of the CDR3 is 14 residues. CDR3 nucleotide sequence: TGTGCCAGCAGGGAACAGATTATGAACACTGAAGCTTTCTTT. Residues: CASREQIMNTEAFF.